This TCR beta chain was sequenced for a study of STAT3 mutations in large granular lymphocyte leukemia. Study as a whole: Immunosuppressive therapy was given to more than half of T-LGLL patients.

Using immunoSEQ multiplex PCR, the repertoire was profiled, and TCRdb retains in-frame clones only, with some absent. The sample shows over 30,000 clones, roughly 88% of them seen only once. Notes on this clone: The antigen is undetermined.

Study findings and constraints: After therapy, about 30% of the 18 patients switched clonotypes, all new clones STAT3 wild type. In T-cell large granular lymphocyte leukemia, about half of patients showed multiple immunodominant subclonotypes.

The sample consisted of PBMCs. The sequence was collected from a human donor with T large granular lymphocyte leukemia. Some clones in this sample may be carry-over from other donors' samples.

The CDR3 DNA reads as TGCGCCAGCAGCTTCCTTCCCCTGGGCAATGAGCAGTTCTTC. Translation: CASSFLPLGNEQFF. The chain employs TRBV5-1 and TRBJ2-1; D is ambiguous. Trimming removed 2 bases from V and 6 bases from J, with 12 bases in between. The CDR3 runs 14 residues. Germline-derived CDR1 and CDR2 are SGHRS and YFSETQ.